This T cell receptor (beta chain) was sequenced for a study of human T cells and chemical hapten exposure. Documented time point: patch test 2, 6 weeks after DPC sensitization. Treatment described: therapeutic diphenylcyclopropenone sensitization with weekly scalp DPC. This clonotype was recorded at least ten times. Via MiXCR, TCRdb re-called the RACE reads, giving one row per CDR3 protein. The repertoire holds roughly 96,000 distinct CDR3 sequences, about 9.6% seen once, with more than 2% in the top ten. V shed 4 bases and J shed 1 base, with 9 bases lying between them. CDR1 and CDR2 (germline): SNHLY, FYNNEI. There are 14 residues in the CDR3.

Sequenced material: whole blood, taken in connection with sensitization to the hapten diphenylcyclopropenone (DPC). The TCR comes from a woman aged 35 to 49 with alopecia areata. Some clones in this sample may be carry-over from other donors' samples. The rearrangement uses TRBV2 and TRBJ2-3, with D uncertain. The CDR3 sequence: CASSVGPGTDTQYF. The DNA of the CDR3 is TGTGCCAGCAGTGTAGGTCCTGGCACAGATACGCAGTATTTT.